A selection of T cell receptor beta chains follows, all from one sample in a study of early T cells in non-severe SARS-CoV-2 infection. Each CDR3 protein gets one entry after TCRdb re-called the 5' RACE reads with MiXCR. The sample holds 70,000 to 75,000 distinct CDR3 sequences, roughly an eighth seen once. The specimen sequenced was whole blood. The receptors derive from an adult who was a healthcare worker with PCR-confirmed SARS-CoV-2 infection or an uninfected control (not recorded which). Both conserved end residues are part of each CDR3. The D gene is left open where the match is weak. Clone size is given for some rows only: seen once, a few or many times, or a class if the clone is expanded.

j_gene: TRBJ1-1; d_gene: TRBD1; abundance: few; v_gene: TRBV3-1; CDR3nt: TGTGCCAGCGTAGGACAGGGGAGTCAGTACACTGAAGCTTTCTTT; CDR3aa: CASVGQGSQYTEAFF
j_gene: TRBJ2-7; d_gene: .; abundance: many; v_gene: TRBV29-1; CDR3nt: TGCAGCGTTGAAGATCCCCAGACCTACGAGCAGTACTTC; CDR3aa: CSVEDPQTYEQYF
j_gene: TRBJ2-5; d_gene: .; abundance: few; v_gene: TRBV10-3; CDR3nt: TGTGCCATCAGTGAGTTTCATTCAGAGACCCAGTACTTC; CDR3aa: CAISEFHSETQYF
j_gene: TRBJ1-5; d_gene: .; abundance: few; v_gene: TRBV19; CDR3nt: TGTGCCAGTAGTATAGGCCCAGGTGGCCAGTCTAGCAATCAGCCCCAGCATTTT; CDR3aa: CASSIGPGGQSSNQPQHF
j_gene: TRBJ2-7; d_gene: .; abundance: .; v_gene: TRBV10-1; CDR3nt: TGCGCCAGCAGGGTAACCTACGAGCAGTACTTC; CDR3aa: CASRVTYEQYF
j_gene: TRBJ1-6; d_gene: .; abundance: .; v_gene: TRBV20-1; CDR3nt: TGCAGTGCGAACAGGGAGAATTCACCCCTCCACTTT; CDR3aa: CSANRENSPLHF
j_gene: TRBJ2-5; d_gene: .; abundance: .; v_gene: TRBV10-2; CDR3nt: TGCGCCAGCACCCCCGACTGGGGAGAGACCCAGTACTTC; CDR3aa: CASTPDWGETQYF
j_gene: TRBJ2-1; d_gene: TRBD2; abundance: many; v_gene: TRBV4-1; CDR3nt: TGCGCCAGCAGTCCCGGGACTAGCGGGGGGAATGAGCAGTTCTTC; CDR3aa: CASSPGTSGGNEQFF
j_gene: TRBJ2-1; d_gene: TRBD1; abundance: .; v_gene: TRBV4-1; CDR3nt: TGCGCCAGCAGCCGAAGGACAGGGAATAATGAGCAGTTCTTC; CDR3aa: CASSRRTGNNEQFF
j_gene: TRBJ1-1; d_gene: TRBD1; abundance: .; v_gene: TRBV5-4; CDR3nt: TGTGCCAGCAGCTTAAGGACAGGGTTGAACACTGAAGCTTTCTTT; CDR3aa: CASSLRTGLNTEAFF
j_gene: TRBJ2-5; d_gene: TRBD2; abundance: many; v_gene: TRBV7-9; CDR3nt: TGTGCCAGCAGCTTCCCGATCGGGAGGCAGGGCTACGAGACCCAGTACTTC; CDR3aa: CASSFPIGRQGYETQYF
j_gene: TRBJ2-1; d_gene: TRBD2; abundance: many; v_gene: TRBV7-3; CDR3nt: TGTGCCAGCAGCCTGACTAGCGGGAGGAACAATGAGCAGTTCTTC; CDR3aa: CASSLTSGRNNEQFF
j_gene: TRBJ2-3; d_gene: .; abundance: .; v_gene: TRBV6-1; CDR3nt: TGTGCCAGCAATCCAAGCACAGATACGCAGTATTTT; CDR3aa: CASNPSTDTQYF
j_gene: TRBJ2-5; d_gene: TRBD2; abundance: many; v_gene: TRBV7-2; CDR3nt: TGTGCCAGCACCTCTGGTAGCGGGACCTTCCCCCCAGAGACCCAGTACTTC; CDR3aa: CASTSGSGTFPPETQYF
j_gene: TRBJ2-1; d_gene: TRBD1; abundance: few; v_gene: TRBV3-1; CDR3nt: TGTGCCAGCAGCCGGGACAGGGGCAATGAGCAGTTCTTC; CDR3aa: CASSRDRGNEQFF
j_gene: TRBJ2-7; d_gene: TRBD2; abundance: many; v_gene: TRBV5-1; CDR3nt: TGCGCCAGCAGCTCAACACAGGCGGCTGGACTAGCCCTCGTCTACGAGCAGTACTTC; CDR3aa: CASSSTQAAGLALVYEQYF
j_gene: TRBJ2-1; d_gene: TRBD1; abundance: .; v_gene: TRBV20-1; CDR3nt: TGCAGTGCTGAGAGGACAGGGACCTACAATGAGCAGTTCTTC; CDR3aa: CSAERTGTYNEQFF
j_gene: TRBJ1-2; d_gene: TRBD1; abundance: .; v_gene: TRBV30; CDR3nt: TGTGCCTGGAGATCGACAGGGAGTAATGGCTACACCTTC; CDR3aa: CAWRSTGSNGYTF
j_gene: TRBJ1-6; d_gene: .; abundance: .; v_gene: TRBV12-3/TRBV12-4; CDR3nt: TGTGCCACGCATGGACAGAGTAATTCACCCCTCCACTTT; CDR3aa: CATHGQSNSPLHF
j_gene: TRBJ2-1; d_gene: .; abundance: many; v_gene: TRBV4-1; CDR3nt: TGCGCCAGCAGCCAAGAGGGGACATTCGATGAGCAGTTCTTC; CDR3aa: CASSQEGTFDEQFF
j_gene: TRBJ2-5; d_gene: TRBD2; abundance: .; v_gene: TRBV3-1; CDR3nt: TGTGCCAGCAGCCCCCTTACGGGGGGGACAAGAGGGACCCAGTACTTC; CDR3aa: CASSPLTGGTRGTQYF
j_gene: TRBJ2-7; d_gene: .; abundance: few; v_gene: TRBV7-2; CDR3nt: TGTGCCAGCAGCTTATCAGGGATTTCGTACGAGCAGTACTTC; CDR3aa: CASSLSGISYEQYF
j_gene: TRBJ2-7; d_gene: TRBD1; abundance: .; v_gene: TRBV4-2; CDR3nt: TGTGCCAGCAGCCGGACAGGGGATATCTACGAGCAGTACTTC; CDR3aa: CASSRTGDIYEQYF
j_gene: TRBJ2-1; d_gene: .; abundance: few; v_gene: TRBV9; CDR3nt: TGTGCCAGCAGCTCCCGGGGGACAGACTACAATGAGCAGTTCTTC; CDR3aa: CASSSRGTDYNEQFF
j_gene: TRBJ2-7; d_gene: .; abundance: many; v_gene: TRBV11-2; CDR3nt: TGTGCCAGCAGCTTAGCCTACGAGCAGTACTTC; CDR3aa: CASSLAYEQYF
j_gene: TRBJ1-1; d_gene: .; abundance: many; v_gene: TRBV29-1; CDR3nt: TGCAGCGTTGCGGGGTATTATAACACTGAAGCTTTCTTT; CDR3aa: CSVAGYYNTEAFF
j_gene: TRBJ2-7; d_gene: .; abundance: .; v_gene: TRBV3-1; CDR3nt: TGTGCCAGCAGCCAAGGGAGTGACCCGACCTACTGGGAGCAGTACTTC; CDR3aa: CASSQGSDPTYWEQYF
j_gene: TRBJ2-2; d_gene: .; abundance: many; v_gene: TRBV14; CDR3nt: TGTGCCAGCAGCCAAGCCCCGCTTCTTGTGGGCACCGGGGAGCTGTTTTTT; CDR3aa: CASSQAPLLVGTGELFF
j_gene: TRBJ2-3; d_gene: .; abundance: many; v_gene: TRBV20-1; CDR3nt: TGCAGTGCCCCACCAATCGGAGGATTAACAGATACGCAGTATTTT; CDR3aa: CSAPPIGGLTDTQYF
j_gene: TRBJ1-6; d_gene: .; abundance: few; v_gene: TRBV2; CDR3nt: TGTGCCAGCCGACGGGACGGCGATAATTCACCCCTCCACTTT; CDR3aa: CASRRDGDNSPLHF
j_gene: TRBJ2-3; d_gene: TRBD1; abundance: many; v_gene: TRBV7-9; CDR3nt: TGTGCCAGCAGCTATACAGGGGCAGATACGCAGTATTTT; CDR3aa: CASSYTGADTQYF
j_gene: TRBJ2-5; d_gene: TRBD2; abundance: many; v_gene: TRBV20-1; CDR3nt: TGCAGTGCTAGAGACCTAGCGGGAGACGCATTGGAGACCCAGTACTTC; CDR3aa: CSARDLAGDALETQYF
j_gene: TRBJ1-2; d_gene: TRBD1; abundance: .; v_gene: TRBV25-1; CDR3nt: TGTGCCAGCACGACAGGGGGAATGGGGTATGGCTACACCTTC; CDR3aa: CASTTGGMGYGYTF
j_gene: TRBJ2-7; d_gene: TRBD2; abundance: few; v_gene: TRBV29-1; CDR3nt: TGCAGCGTTGAGGAACCTTTCAGCGGGGGGTCCTACGAGCAGTACTTC; CDR3aa: CSVEEPFSGGSYEQYF
j_gene: TRBJ2-7; d_gene: TRBD1; abundance: many; v_gene: TRBV5-1; CDR3nt: TGCGCCAGCAGCTTGGGGCTATGGGGGACAGACGAGCAGTACTTC; CDR3aa: CASSLGLWGTDEQYF
j_gene: TRBJ2-3; d_gene: TRBD1; abundance: .; v_gene: TRBV6-6; CDR3nt: TGTGCCAGCAGTTACCGGCAGGGGGGCACAGATACGCAGTATTTT; CDR3aa: CASSYRQGGTDTQYF
j_gene: TRBJ1-2; d_gene: .; abundance: many; v_gene: TRBV19; CDR3nt: TGTGCCAGTAGTATAGGTCGTAGCGGCGGCTATGGCTACACCTTC; CDR3aa: CASSIGRSGGYGYTF
j_gene: TRBJ2-7; d_gene: .; abundance: few; v_gene: TRBV6-6; CDR3nt: TGTGCCAGCAGCTCTCTAAGAGGGACAATATACGAGCAGTACTTC; CDR3aa: CASSSLRGTIYEQYF
j_gene: TRBJ1-2; d_gene: TRBD1; abundance: few; v_gene: TRBV9; CDR3nt: TGTGCCAGCAGTAGCCCTTTCAGGGGGGGTTCGGATGGCTACACCTTC; CDR3aa: CASSSPFRGGSDGYTF
j_gene: TRBJ2-3; d_gene: TRBD2; abundance: many; v_gene: TRBV6-5; CDR3nt: TGTGCCAGCGCCGGGACTAGCGGGAGGTCCGCGCAGTATTTT; CDR3aa: CASAGTSGRSAQYF
j_gene: TRBJ2-7; d_gene: TRBD2; abundance: .; v_gene: TRBV7-6; CDR3nt: TGTGCCAGCAGCTCGGGACTAGCACAACCCGAGCAGTACTTC; CDR3aa: CASSSGLAQPEQYF
j_gene: TRBJ1-1; d_gene: .; abundance: many; v_gene: TRBV20-1; CDR3nt: TGCAGTGCTAGAAGAGGTTGGCCGTTGAACACTGAAGCTTTCTTT; CDR3aa: CSARRGWPLNTEAFF
j_gene: TRBJ2-4; d_gene: .; abundance: few; v_gene: TRBV5-5; CDR3nt: TGTGCCAGCAGCTTCGTTGGCCAGGGTGGACTACTAGCCAAAAACATTCAGTACTTC; CDR3aa: CASSFVGQGGLLAKNIQYF
j_gene: TRBJ2-5; d_gene: .; abundance: many; v_gene: TRBV9; CDR3nt: TGTGCCAGCAGCGTGGGTGGCAACCAAGAGACCCAGTACTTC; CDR3aa: CASSVGGNQETQYF
j_gene: TRBJ2-7; d_gene: .; abundance: .; v_gene: TRBV20-1; CDR3nt: TGCAGTGCTAGAGGGCTGGGTCGAAAATCCCCTTTC; CDR3aa: CSARGLGRKSPF
j_gene: TRBJ2-5; d_gene: .; abundance: .; v_gene: TRBV7-9; CDR3nt: TGTGCCAGCAGCTTAGCGGGGGGCGGAAGCCAAGAGACCCAGTACTTC; CDR3aa: CASSLAGGGSQETQYF
j_gene: TRBJ2-3; d_gene: TRBD2; abundance: many; v_gene: TRBV24-1; CDR3nt: TGTGCCACCAGTGATCCATCATGGACTAGCGGGATCACAGATACGCAGTATTTT; CDR3aa: CATSDPSWTSGITDTQYF
j_gene: TRBJ2-1; d_gene: .; abundance: few; v_gene: TRBV5-6; CDR3nt: TGTGCCAGCAGCTTGAGGCCGTCGGAGCAGTTCTTC; CDR3aa: CASSLRPSEQFF
j_gene: TRBJ2-1; d_gene: TRBD2; abundance: few; v_gene: TRBV13; CDR3nt: TGTGCCAGCAGCCCCGGAGGGAGCGGGGGGTACAATGAGCAGTTCTTC; CDR3aa: CASSPGGSGGYNEQFF
j_gene: TRBJ2-2; d_gene: .; abundance: few; v_gene: TRBV12-3/TRBV12-4; CDR3nt: TGTGCCAGCTACGGGGGCACCGGGGAGCTGTTTTTT; CDR3aa: CASYGGTGELFF
j_gene: TRBJ2-1; d_gene: TRBD1; abundance: many; v_gene: TRBV12-3/TRBV12-4; CDR3nt: TGTGCCAGCAGTCGACGCAGGGGGCCGGGCAATGAGCAGTTCTTC; CDR3aa: CASSRRRGPGNEQFF
j_gene: TRBJ2-7; d_gene: .; abundance: many; v_gene: TRBV6-1; CDR3nt: TGTGCCAGCAGTGACACAGGGAAAACTACTTCCTACGAGCAGTACTTC; CDR3aa: CASSDTGKTTSYEQYF